This TCR beta chain was identified during a study of blood T cell repertoires in COVID-19. TCRdb's copy holds only in-frame clones and misses some; the assay was immunoSEQ multiplex PCR. The profile shows roughly 41,000 clones, approximately 85% of them singletons. This clone was seen just once. Deletions cut 0 bases from V and 4 bases from J, with 10 bases between. CDR1 SGHTS and CDR2 YDEGEE come from the germline V gene. The CDR3 length is 15 residues. This clonotype was sampled from a human donor in a cohort sampled during active COVID-19. The donor label of this sample is uncertain. The sequencing sample was made of peripheral blood. This chain joins TRBV5-8 and TRBJ1-4; maybe TRBD1 (5 bases). The CDR3 protein is CASSLGQLINEKLFF. The DNA of the CDR3 is TGTGCCAGCAGCTTGGGACAGCTGATTAATGAAAAACTGTTTTTT.